Ten or more counts support the clone carrying this T cell receptor beta chain. This record comes from a study of human T cells and chemical hapten exposure. Individual cDNA molecules in this library carried unique molecular identifiers. TCRdb re-called the RACE reads through MiXCR, storing one row per CDR3 protein. Among roughly 140,000 distinct CDR3 sequences listed, 10% to 15% were seen once. Time point here: patch test 2, 6 weeks after DPC sensitization. Treatment denoted: therapeutic diphenylcyclopropenone sensitization with weekly scalp DPC. The germline V gene has CDR1 SQVTM and CDR2 ANQGSEA. The CDR3 spans 13 residues. V lost 3 bases, J lost 4 bases, and 10 bases lay in between.

This material consisted of whole blood, taken in connection with sensitization to the hapten diphenylcyclopropenone (DPC). This clonotype originated in a woman in her 50s with alopecia areata. Some clones in this sample may be carry-over from other donors' samples. The chain has TRBV29-1 and TRBJ1-5, with D possibly matching TRBD1 (5 bases). The CDR3 spells CSVELGLNQPQHF. The CDR3 DNA follows: TGCAGCGTTGAGTTGGGGCTTAATCAGCCCCAGCATTTT.